This T cell receptor beta chain was documented in a study of T cell responses to AZD1222 COVID-19 vaccine. The V and J ends lost 2 bases and 2 bases, in that order; junction bases with no gene match: 3. Germline V gene data show CDR1 as MNHEY and CDR2 as SVGAGI. The CDR3 is 16 residues long. The table came from immunoSEQ multiplex PCR; TCRdb's copy has only in-frame clones and leaves some out. The data contain about 90,000 clones, approximately 87% of them singletons. The specimen was peripheral blood, collected 28 days after the second AZD1222 dose. The rearrangement uses TRBV6-5 and TRBJ2-6, with 7 bases identical to TRBD1. The receptor comes from an adult who received the AZD1222 COVID-19 vaccine. CDR3 protein: CASSYQGTAGANVLTF. The CDR3 nucleotides are TGTGCCAGCAGTTACCAGGGGACAGCTGGGGCCAACGTCCTGACTTTC.